Listed below are T cell receptor beta chains from one sample, sequenced in a study of T cells in Graves' hyperthyroidism and ophthalmopathy. Using its own MiXCR run on the multiplex PCR reads, TCRdb lists one record per CDR3 protein. The sample consists of some 400,000 distinct CDR3 sequences, about 14% of them appearing once. The sequencing input was blood. The receptor source for this set is an older woman with Graves' hyperthyroidism. Each CDR3 is given with its conserved first and last residue. The D gene is left open where the match is weak.

V gene | D gene | CDR3 protein
TRBV6-1 | TRBD1 | CASRQGGRETQYF
TRBV24-1 | TRBD1 | CATSTGTGDGYTF
TRBV19 | - | CASSIGTHTDTQYF
TRBV7-9 | - | CASSKGNNEQFF
TRBV6-9 | - | CASSYLKFHEQCF
TRBV18 | - | CASSPSLVGSTGELFF
TRBV5-6 | - | CASSFSSNIQYF
TRBV4-1 | TRBD1 | CASSQVGTGVTDTQYF
TRBV27 | TRBD1 | CASSLRQGDTQYF
TRBV10-3 | - | CAISYSPDNEQFF
TRBV7-3 | - | CASSLTLNTGELFF
TRBV5-5 | TRBD2 | CASSLRLAGAYEQYF
TRBV19 | - | CASTEWGTTNEKLFF
TRBV4-1 | - | CASSQARGSSYEQYF